This T cell receptor beta chain was sequenced during a study of graft-versus-host responses after intestinal transplantation listed by TCRdb under 2021. For context, the study as a whole: Multivisceral, liver-intestinal, or isolated intestinal transplants were received by the recipients. Alloreactive clones were identified by sequencing pre-transplant mixed lymphocyte reaction products and comparing these products with unstimulated pre-transplant donor and recipient T cells. Rather than being sequenced by the commercial service, samples from a few later patients were sequenced in-house on an Illumina MiSeq and processed with MiXCR. The cohort enrolled approximately 24 intestinal transplant recipients, one of whom was a retransplant, and 3 patients without pretransplant specimens were excluded. After intestinal transplantation, graft-versus-host and host-versus-graft alloreactive T cell clones were followed in the graft, circulation and bone marrow using bulk TCR-beta CDR3 sequencing. Donor T cell macrochimerism was defined as a peak of at least 4% donor T cells among recipient peripheral blood mononuclear cells. Anti-thymocyte globulin induction was given to all recipients, followed by maintenance tacrolimus and steroids for roughly 3 years.

Receptor libraries were prepared by the immunoSEQ multiplex PCR assay. High-throughput TCR-beta CDR3 sequencing of genomic DNA from most patients was performed by Adaptive Biotechnologies. The paper's data handling went like this. Adaptive's ImmunoSEQ software was the source of the TCR sequencing data for about 20 patients, while three other patients were processed with MiXCR and VDJtools. CDR3 nucleotide sequences shared by donor and recipient were removed because the origin of these sequences could not be assigned. At least 2-fold expansion over unstimulated cells and a minimum CFSE-low frequency of 0.002% (template counts) or 0.001% (read counts) were required for clones to be classified as alloreactive. Clones were considered mappable if detected in sequenced pre-transplant spleen, lymph node, or MLR CFSE-low populations of the donor or recipient. Cumulative frequency of alloreactive clones was calculated as a percentage of all sequences weighted by copy number. TCRdb carries this immuneACCESS record with in-frame sequences only. Its versions omit some clonotypes, under half of them owing to an unresolved V gene in the studies checked, with the rest unexplained. V and J calls and clone size are those listed in that table; D and trimming were worked out from the DNA. For this sample the table gives about 15,000 clones, of which 70% to 90% were detected only once. Together, the top ten hold 5.5% to 8.5% of the sample.

The research as a whole found: Conclusions were limited by the relatively low number and heterogeneity of intestinal transplant patients. High GvH to HvG T cell clonal ratios were observed in the allografts of patients with donor T cell macrochimerism. GvH clones were detected in recipient bone marrow, and some appeared earlier in ileal mucosa or blood, consistent with an intestinal mucosal origin. Early after transplant, peak levels of circulating GvH clones were found to be associated with declines in HvG clones.

After transplant, bone marrow was aspirated from the posterior iliac crest or from another site chosen by the physician. Concerning this clone: Its recognized antigen is unknown. No clone much larger than this one lies a single base away; base qualities are absent.

This TCR came from a human patient who received an intestinal transplant, so some T cells may come from the graft donor. This material consisted of bone marrow, taken approximately 120 days after intestinal transplantation.

For the CDR3, the sequence is CASSEIPNSQETQYF. The nucleotide sequence is TGTGCCAGCAGTGAAATACCCAACTCCCAAGAGACCCAGTACTTC. The chain is assembled from TRBV6-1 and TRBJ2-5; the D gene remains uncertain. Between the V and J ends, shortened by 2 bases and 1 base respectively, the junction contains 11 bases. The CDR3 starts with the cysteine, ends with the phenylalanine, and has 15 residues. Just the 45-base CDR3 DNA is kept, in frame starting at base 1. From the germline V gene, CDR1 is MNHNS and CDR2 is SASEGT.